One sample yielded the 14 T cell receptor beta chains listed below, sequenced in a study of shared clonotypes between healthy human individuals. Using immunoSEQ multiplex PCR, the repertoire was profiled, and TCRdb retains in-frame clones only, with some absent. Of about 2.3 million clones in the sample, 80% to 95% were seen once. Sequences were obtained from naive CD4+ T cells from PBMCs. Subset specified: CD45RA+ positively selected. All receptors come from a man aged 18-30 years in good health. Some clones in this sample may be carry-over from other donors' samples.

The chain has TRBV28 and TRBJ2-3; 7 nucleotides line up with TRBD2. V shed 6 bases and J 9 bases; nucleotides not matched to a gene: 12. The length of the CDR3 is 14 residues. Germline CDR1 MDHEN, CDR2 SYDVKM. CDR3 residues: CASRSGGSVGTQYF. For the CDR3, the DNA is TGTGCCAGCAGGTCGGGAGGCTCTGTAGGCACGCAGTATTTT.

This clone was picked up a small number of times. This rearrangement joins TRBV23-1 to TRBJ1-2; weak D call: TRBD1 (5 bases). TRBV23-1 qualifies as an ORF whose function is uncertain. This CDR3 comprises 15 residues. V lost 7 bases and J lost 3, with 18 bases in between. The CDR3 nucleotides are TGCGCCAGCAAGTATCTAGGGACGTGGGACTATGGCTACACCTTC. This codes for CASKYLGTWDYGYTF.

This sequence joins TRBV25-1 and TRBJ1-6; 7 bases line up with TRBD1. CDR3 length: 15 residues. Germline CDR1 and CDR2: MGHDK and SYGVNS. V lost 6 bases, J lost 8 bases, and 10 bases stayed unmatched. The CDR3 loop is CASRQDGTEYSPLHF. As DNA, the CDR3 is TGTGCCAGCAGACAAGACGGGACAGAATATTCACCCCTCCACTTT.

To note about this clone: Other DNA sequences in this specimen translate into the identical CDR3. The CDR3: CASSESSNQPQHF. The CDR3 nucleotides read TGTGCCAGCAGTGAAAGTAGCAATCAGCCCCAGCATTTT. The gene calls are TRBV6-1 and TRBJ1-5, with unresolved D. Germline assignment: CDR1 MNHNS and CDR2 SASEGT. V lost 2 bases and J lost 0, with 2 bases in between. The length of the CDR3 is 13 residues.

The chain recombines TRBV6-5 with TRBJ2-3; D might be TRBD1 or TRBD2, each matching 5 bases. Trimming stripped 0 bases from V and 5 bases from J, with 9 bases between. The CDR3 has 14 residues. Germline V CDR1 and CDR2: MNHEY, SVGAGI. The CDR3 bases are TGTGCCAGCAGTTACTCGCCAGGGAGAGATACGCAGTATTTT. Its protein is CASSYSPGRDTQYF.

V gene TRBV28 combines with J gene TRBJ1-1; D gene uncertain. V dropped 7 bases and J dropped 5 bases, with 8 bases sitting between them. Germline V gene sequence: CDR1 MDHEN, CDR2 SYDVKM. This CDR3 has 11 residues. CDR3 protein: CASTAGTEAFF. The DNA for the CDR3 is TGTGCCAGCACCGCAGGAACTGAAGCTTTCTTT.

The chain uses TRBV18 and TRBJ1-2, with 8 bases fitting TRBD1. The CDR3 runs to 17 residues. Germline lookup yields CDR1 KGHSH and CDR2 LQKENI. The V and J ends lost 2 bases and 8 bases, in that order; junction bases with no gene match: 16. CDR3 sequence reads: CASSPTGQGSGRGGYTF. The CDR3 nucleotides are TGTGCCAGCTCACCAACCGGACAGGGATCCGGCCGGGGCGGCTACACCTTC. The entire variable domain, with the rest obtained from reference TRBV18 and TRBJ1-2, is as follows: NAGVMQNPRHLVRRRGQEARLRCSPMKGHSHVYWYRQLPEEGLKFMVYLQKENIIDESGMPKERFSAEFPKEGPSILRIQQVVRGDSAAYFCASSPTGQGSGRGGYTFGSGTRLTVV.

The V and J genes are TRBV5-4 and TRBJ2-7, with 10 positions matching TRBD1. The CDR3 runs 16 residues. Per germline, CDR1 SGHNT and CDR2 YYREEE (reference sequence). After removal of 4 bases from V and 3 bases from J, the junction contained 10 bases not matched to a gene. The DNA of the CDR3 is TGTGCCAGCAGCGCCCCGGGACAGGGGACGTTCTACGAGCAGTACTTC. It encodes CASSAPGQGTFYEQYF. Together with reference TRBV5-4 and TRBJ2-7, the CDR3 gives the full variable domain: ETGVTQSPTHLIKTRGQQVTLRCSSQSGHNTVSWYQQALGQGPQFIFQYYREEENGRGNFPPRFSGLQFPNYSSELNVNALELDDSALYLCASSAPGQGTFYEQYFGPGTRLTVT.

This chain uses TRBV10-3 with TRBJ2-7; D could derive from TRBD1 or TRBD2 (5 bases each). Germline V gene sequence: CDR1 ENHRY, CDR2 SYGVKD. The CDR3 length is 14 residues. V was clipped by 6 bases and J by 7 bases, with 19 bases between them. The CDR3 loop reads CAISEVGAAKEQYF. The DNA for the CDR3 is TGTGCCATCAGCGAAGTCGGGGCAGCTAAAGAGCAGTACTTC.

The chain has TRBV27 and TRBJ2-7; 11 bases are shared with TRBD2. The CDR3 spans 15 residues. Germline values: CDR1 MNHEY, CDR2 SMNVEV (reference sequence). V dropped 5 bases and J dropped 7; count of bases not matched to a gene: 10. The CDR3 sequence is CASSPRLAGSAEQYF. CDR3 nucleotide sequence: TGTGCCAGCAGTCCCCGACTAGCGGGGTCCGCGGAGCAGTACTTC.

The chain combines TRBV19 with TRBJ1-1; a possible D gene is TRBD1 (5 bases). This CDR3 is 15 amino acids long. Germline loops: CDR1 LNHDA, CDR2 SQIVND (reference sequence). Trimming stripped 6 bases from V and 1 base from J, with 15 bases between. The CDR3 DNA sequence: TGTGCCAGTAGAAAAGGACCGGGACCGAACACTGAAGCTTTCTTT. Its protein is CASRKGPGPNTEAFF.

The J gene is TRBJ2-3, the V gene TRBV11-2; D might be TRBD1 (6 bases). The germline V gene has CDR1 SGHAT and CDR2 FQNNGV. With 1 base removed from V and 1 base from J, the gap between germline ends came to 15 bases. This CDR3 is built from 17 residues. CDR3 sequence reads: CASSLGIAAGGTDTQYF. The CDR3 coding sequence is TGTGCCAGCAGCTTAGGAATCGCGGCAGGGGGCACAGATACGCAGTATTTT.

The chain has TRBV11-1 and TRBJ2-3; possibly TRBD1 or TRBD2 for D (6 bases each). The V end lost 4 bases, the J end lost 1 base, and 15 bases lay between the germline ends. Germline assignment: CDR1 SGHAT and CDR2 FQDESV (reference sequence). CDR3 length: 16 residues. CDR3 DNA sequence: TGTGCCAGCAGCTCCAGGAGGGGGACGGGCACAGATACGCAGTATTTT. It codes for CASSSRRGTGTDTQYF. Complete variable domain (other parts from reference TRBV11-1 and TRBJ2-3): EAEVAQSPRYKITEKSQAVAFWCDPISGHATLYWYRQILGQGPELLVQFQDESVVDDSQLPKDRFSAERLKGVDSTLKIQPAELGDSAMYLCASSSRRGTGTDTQYFGPGTRLTVL.

This chain connects TRBV9 to TRBJ2-7; 11 nucleotides match TRBD2. J lost 6 bases, V lost 3 bases, and 11 bases had no gene match. The CDR3 spans 16 residues. The germline V gene encodes CDR1 SGDLS and CDR2 YYNGEE. The CDR3: CASSAQPGLAALEQYF. The CDR3 region has the DNA TGTGCCAGCAGCGCGCAACCGGGACTAGCGGCTCTCGAGCAGTACTTC.